This TCR beta chain was recovered during a study of T cell changes during pregnancy in multiple sclerosis. The data were produced by immunoSEQ multiplex PCR, yet TCRdb's version contains in-frame clones alone and is incomplete. The sample has around 53,000 clones, 80% to 95% seen once. CDR1 DFQATT and CDR2 SNEGSKA come from the germline V gene (reference sequence). Trimming took off 6 bases at V and 10 bases at J, with 15 bases between the two ends. CDR3 length: 11 amino acids. This TCR was sampled from a female donor with multiple sclerosis, enrolled in a pregnancy study. This rearrangement joins TRBV20-1 to TRBJ1-1; D not certain. The specimen was CD4+ T cells from peripheral blood mononuclear cells, collected after pregnancy. The CDR3 loop reads CSAGPGGLAFF. CDR3 nucleotides: TGCAGTGCCGGCCCCGGCGGCCTAGCTTTCTTT.